One and the same sample provided the 24 T cell receptor beta chains below, sequenced in a study of blood T cell repertoires in COVID-19. Clones were read by immunoSEQ multiplex PCR, and TCRdb kept only the in-frame ones, dropping some. The sample yields more than 45,000 clones, 70% to 90% seen once. Sequencing used peripheral blood. The receptors were sampled from a man at least 80 years old with acute or convalescent COVID-19.

The gene calls are TRBV18 and TRBJ1-1, with unresolved D. The CDR3 extends over 16 amino acids. CDR1 is KGHSH, CDR2 LQKENI, per germline. Between the trimmed V and J ends, which lost 2 bases and 0 bases, there was a span of 13 bases. CDR3 sequence: CASSPMRTALNTEAFF. The CDR3 DNA sequence: TGTGCCAGCTCACCAATGAGAACAGCCCTGAACACTGAAGCTTTCTTT.

The chain has TRBV6-1 and TRBJ2-7, with 9 bases identical to TRBD1. This CDR3 region has 14 residues. With V trimmed by 2 bases and J by 3 bases, 2 bases remained unmatched. Germline lookup yields CDR1 MNHNS and CDR2 SASEGT. The CDR3 loop is CASSETGGFYEQYF. The CDR3 nucleotides are TGTGCCAGCAGTGAAACAGGGGGCTTCTACGAGCAGTACTTC.

The chain is built from TRBV15 and TRBJ2-7; 9 nucleotides line up with TRBD2. Germline V CDR1 and CDR2: LNHNV, YYDKDF (reference sequence). This CDR3 spans 17 amino acids. V dropped 0 bases and J dropped 0; count of bases not matched to a gene: 6. The CDR3 region is CATSRDGASGISYEQYF. CDR3 nucleotides: TGTGCCACCAGCAGAGATGGGGCTAGCGGGATCTCCTACGAGCAGTACTTC.

This clone came up many times. The V and J genes are TRBV5-1 and TRBJ2-7; D is undetermined. From germline, CDR1 is SGHRS and CDR2 YFSETQ. The CDR3 runs to 12 residues. The germline V and J ends were trimmed by 0 bases and 5 bases, with 6 bases remaining between them. The CDR3 DNA reads TGCGCCAGCAGCTTGGTAGCCCACGAGCAGTACTTC. Protein: CASSLVAHEQYF.

The rearrangement links TRBV4-2 to TRBJ2-5; 7 nucleotides agree with TRBD1. Losses at the gene ends were 0 bases for V and 4 bases for J; bases not matched to a gene: 17. Per germline, CDR1 LGHNA and CDR2 YNFKEQ. There are 19 residues in the CDR3. Here the CDR3 reads CASSQDGLIGDYRGETQYF. The CDR3 DNA reads TGTGCCAGCAGCCAAGATGGGCTAATTGGTGATTACAGGGGAGAGACCCAGTACTTC.

This clone was recorded only once. The chain recombines TRBV6-5 with TRBJ2-7; 10 bases are shared with TRBD2. Looked up from germline, CDR1 is MNHEY and CDR2 is SVGAGI. V lost 0 bases, J lost 2 bases, and 4 bases stayed unmatched. The CDR3 runs to 16 residues. CDR3 nucleotides: TGTGCCAGCAGTTACTCTAGCGGGGGGAATGCCTACGAGCAGTACTTC. It translates to CASSYSSGGNAYEQYF.

The V gene is TRBV4-2, the J gene TRBJ2-6, with a possible D match to TRBD2 (5 bases). The ends were cut back, 4 bases at V and 0 bases at J, with 10 bases in the middle. The CDR3 is 16 amino acids. The germline V gene has CDR1 LGHNA and CDR2 YNFKEQ. CDR3 nucleotides: TGTGCCAGCAGCCCGAGGGCAGCCTCTGGGGCCAACGTCCTGACTTTC. It translates to CASSPRAASGANVLTF.

The rearrangement links TRBV9 to TRBJ2-1; no clear D. Germline V gene data show CDR1 as SGDLS and CDR2 as YYNGEE. This CDR3 region has 15 residues. The germline V and J ends were trimmed by 4 bases and 0 bases, with 11 bases remaining between them. The CDR3 nucleotides are TGTGCCAGCAGCCCCATAGTAAGCTCCTACAATGAGCAGTTCTTC. Translating it yields CASSPIVSSYNEQFF.

The rearrangement uses TRBV5-1 and TRBJ1-2; D possibly corresponds to TRBD1 (5 bases). CDR3 length: 14 residues. Germline assignment: CDR1 SGHRS and CDR2 YFSETQ. Deletions cut 6 bases from V and 0 bases from J, with 12 bases between. DNA of the CDR3: TGCGCCAGCAAGAAGACAGCTTCTAACTATGGCTACACCTTC. Protein product: CASKKTASNYGYTF.

This chain uses TRBV5-6 with TRBJ2-2; the D is unclear. Per germline, CDR1 SGHDT and CDR2 YYEEEE. V lost 0 bases to trimming and J lost 4 bases, with 7 bases between them. This CDR3 has 14 amino acids. The CDR3 sequence: CASSLVPGTGELFF. In DNA form, the CDR3 reads TGTGCCAGCAGCTTGGTCCCGGGCACCGGGGAGCTGTTTTTT.

The V and J genes are TRBV19 and TRBJ2-7; weak D call: TRBD1 (8 bases). The V end lost 2 bases, the J end lost 6 bases, and 11 bases lay between the germline ends. The CDR3 runs to 13 residues. Germline V gene sequence: CDR1 LNHDA, CDR2 SQIVND (reference sequence). This chain's CDR3 is CASSINRGGEQYF. The CDR3 nucleotides are TGTGCCAGTAGTATAAACAGGGGGGGCGAGCAGTACTTC.

This clone was found a few times. CDR3 DNA: TGTGCCAGCAGAGAGGGCACCGGGGAGCTGTTTTTT. It encodes CASREGTGELFF. The chain links TRBV7-2 to TRBJ2-2, with D maybe TRBD2 (5 bases). V was pared by 6 bases and J by 4 bases, with 6 bases between. Germline V lookup: CDR1 SGHTA, CDR2 FQGNSA. The CDR3 covers 12 residues.

The chain recombines TRBV7-8 with TRBJ2-5; 10 bases match TRBD2. CDR3 size: 16 residues. Germline CDR1 and CDR2: SGHVS and FQNEAQ. V was pared by 6 bases and J by 1 base, with 8 bases of the junction left unmatched. The CDR3 DNA reads TGTGCCAGCAGACCGTGGAGCGGGGGGGCCCAAGAGACCCAGTACTTC. As protein: CASRPWSGGAQETQYF.

CDR3 loop: CASSIRRPGGDYEQYF. CDR3 bases: TGTGCCAGTAGTATAAGGCGGCCCGGGGGTGACTACGAGCAGTACTTC. The chain joins TRBV19 to TRBJ2-7; maybe TRBD2 (6 bases). Deletions cut 2 bases from V and 3 bases from J, with 17 bases between. This CDR3 has 16 amino acids. Per germline, CDR1 LNHDA and CDR2 SQIVND (reference sequence).

The chain combines TRBV6-5 with TRBJ2-1, with D perhaps matching TRBD2 (7 bases). Trimming removed 6 bases from V and 4 bases from J, with 13 bases in between. Per germline, CDR1 MNHEY and CDR2 SVGAGI. This CDR3 is built from 14 residues. CDR3 loop: CASRQQGGYNEQFF. The CDR3 nucleotides are TGTGCCAGCAGGCAACAGGGAGGGTACAATGAGCAGTTCTTC.

The chain combines TRBV5-1 with TRBJ2-1; D is possibly TRBD1 (6 bases). V gave up 5 bases and J gave up 3 bases, with 15 bases separating them. CDR1 SGHRS and CDR2 YFSETQ come from the germline V gene. This CDR3 has 15 amino acids. As DNA, the CDR3 is TGCGCCAGCAGTCCCGAAGGGGGAAACTACAATGAGCAGTTCTTC. Amino acids: CASSPEGGNYNEQFF.

The chain has TRBV10-1 and TRBJ2-2, with TRBD1 identical over 7 bases. CDR1 is WNHNN, CDR2 SYGVQD, per germline (reference sequence). J gave up 2 bases and V 5 bases, and 5 bases lay outside the gene matches. The CDR3 length is 15 residues. Here the CDR3 DNA reads TGCGCCAGCAGTCAATACAGGGGAAACACCGGGGAGCTGTTTTTT. Translated: CASSQYRGNTGELFF.

V gene TRBV7-2 combines with J gene TRBJ2-2; no definite D call. The germline CDR1 and CDR2 sequences are SGHTA and FQGNSA. V was trimmed by 7 bases and J by 4 bases, leaving 16 bases between them. The CDR3 totals 15 residues. CDR3 region: CASTPDIRSTGELFF. The CDR3 DNA is TGTGCCAGCACCCCCGACATACGTAGCACCGGGGAGCTGTTTTTT.

V gene TRBV3-1 (or the pseudogene TRBV3-2) combines with J gene TRBJ2-3; no reliable D call. V was clipped by 5 bases and J by 6 bases, with 9 bases between them. The CDR3 runs 12 residues. Looked up from germline, CDR1 is LGHDT and CDR2 is YNNKEL (reference sequence). DNA of the CDR3: TGTGCCAGCAGCTCTCCGCGGGATACGCAGTATTTT. Amino acids: CASSSPRDTQYF.

The chain carries TRBV7-2 and TRBJ1-2; D is uncertain. Trimming cost V 4 bases and J 5 bases, with 20 bases left between them. Germline CDR1 is SGHTA and CDR2 is FQGNSA. There are 16 residues in the CDR3. The CDR3 spells CASSSPDGPGRYGYTF. For the CDR3, the DNA is TGTGCCAGCAGCTCTCCAGATGGGCCCGGAAGATATGGCTACACCTTC.

The genes are TRBV5-5 and TRBJ1-1; D is possibly TRBD1 (5 bases). V was cut by 4 bases and J by 1 base, with 11 bases left in between. The CDR3 sequence is 14 residues long. From germline, CDR1 is SGHKS and CDR2 YYEKEE (reference sequence). The CDR3 region is CASSTRQTNTEAFF. CDR3 nucleotides: TGTGCCAGCAGCACGCGACAGACGAACACTGAAGCTTTCTTT.

This clone was counted only a few times. This sequence joins TRBV10-2 and TRBJ1-2; D uncertain. V lost 5 bases to trimming and J lost 0 bases, with 10 bases between them. This CDR3 is 14 amino acids long. Germline lookup yields CDR1 WSHSY and CDR2 SAAADI. The DNA of the CDR3 is TGCGCCAGCAGTCTGAGCAGGACTAACTATGGCTACACCTTC. This gives the protein CASSLSRTNYGYTF.

The gene calls are TRBV7-2 and TRBJ2-7, with D possibly matching TRBD1 (7 bases). Trimming removed 4 bases from V and 3 bases from J, with 16 bases in between. Germline CDR1 reads SGHTA; CDR2 reads FQGNSA. CDR3 length equals 15 residues. The CDR3 nucleotides are TGTGCCAGCAGCTCCCAGGGGGGCAATCTCTACGAGCAGTACTTC. Its translation: CASSSQGGNLYEQYF.

Here the CDR3 DNA reads TGCGCCAGCTGGGGACTTTTAGGGGCTAATGAGCAGTTCTTC. It is translated as CASWGLLGANEQFF. The rearrangement uses TRBV5-1 and TRBJ2-1, with D possibly matching TRBD2 (6 bases). The ends were cut back, 7 bases at V and 7 bases at J, with 18 bases in the middle. The CDR3 spans 14 residues. CDR1 is SGHRS and CDR2 is YFSETQ in the germline V gene.